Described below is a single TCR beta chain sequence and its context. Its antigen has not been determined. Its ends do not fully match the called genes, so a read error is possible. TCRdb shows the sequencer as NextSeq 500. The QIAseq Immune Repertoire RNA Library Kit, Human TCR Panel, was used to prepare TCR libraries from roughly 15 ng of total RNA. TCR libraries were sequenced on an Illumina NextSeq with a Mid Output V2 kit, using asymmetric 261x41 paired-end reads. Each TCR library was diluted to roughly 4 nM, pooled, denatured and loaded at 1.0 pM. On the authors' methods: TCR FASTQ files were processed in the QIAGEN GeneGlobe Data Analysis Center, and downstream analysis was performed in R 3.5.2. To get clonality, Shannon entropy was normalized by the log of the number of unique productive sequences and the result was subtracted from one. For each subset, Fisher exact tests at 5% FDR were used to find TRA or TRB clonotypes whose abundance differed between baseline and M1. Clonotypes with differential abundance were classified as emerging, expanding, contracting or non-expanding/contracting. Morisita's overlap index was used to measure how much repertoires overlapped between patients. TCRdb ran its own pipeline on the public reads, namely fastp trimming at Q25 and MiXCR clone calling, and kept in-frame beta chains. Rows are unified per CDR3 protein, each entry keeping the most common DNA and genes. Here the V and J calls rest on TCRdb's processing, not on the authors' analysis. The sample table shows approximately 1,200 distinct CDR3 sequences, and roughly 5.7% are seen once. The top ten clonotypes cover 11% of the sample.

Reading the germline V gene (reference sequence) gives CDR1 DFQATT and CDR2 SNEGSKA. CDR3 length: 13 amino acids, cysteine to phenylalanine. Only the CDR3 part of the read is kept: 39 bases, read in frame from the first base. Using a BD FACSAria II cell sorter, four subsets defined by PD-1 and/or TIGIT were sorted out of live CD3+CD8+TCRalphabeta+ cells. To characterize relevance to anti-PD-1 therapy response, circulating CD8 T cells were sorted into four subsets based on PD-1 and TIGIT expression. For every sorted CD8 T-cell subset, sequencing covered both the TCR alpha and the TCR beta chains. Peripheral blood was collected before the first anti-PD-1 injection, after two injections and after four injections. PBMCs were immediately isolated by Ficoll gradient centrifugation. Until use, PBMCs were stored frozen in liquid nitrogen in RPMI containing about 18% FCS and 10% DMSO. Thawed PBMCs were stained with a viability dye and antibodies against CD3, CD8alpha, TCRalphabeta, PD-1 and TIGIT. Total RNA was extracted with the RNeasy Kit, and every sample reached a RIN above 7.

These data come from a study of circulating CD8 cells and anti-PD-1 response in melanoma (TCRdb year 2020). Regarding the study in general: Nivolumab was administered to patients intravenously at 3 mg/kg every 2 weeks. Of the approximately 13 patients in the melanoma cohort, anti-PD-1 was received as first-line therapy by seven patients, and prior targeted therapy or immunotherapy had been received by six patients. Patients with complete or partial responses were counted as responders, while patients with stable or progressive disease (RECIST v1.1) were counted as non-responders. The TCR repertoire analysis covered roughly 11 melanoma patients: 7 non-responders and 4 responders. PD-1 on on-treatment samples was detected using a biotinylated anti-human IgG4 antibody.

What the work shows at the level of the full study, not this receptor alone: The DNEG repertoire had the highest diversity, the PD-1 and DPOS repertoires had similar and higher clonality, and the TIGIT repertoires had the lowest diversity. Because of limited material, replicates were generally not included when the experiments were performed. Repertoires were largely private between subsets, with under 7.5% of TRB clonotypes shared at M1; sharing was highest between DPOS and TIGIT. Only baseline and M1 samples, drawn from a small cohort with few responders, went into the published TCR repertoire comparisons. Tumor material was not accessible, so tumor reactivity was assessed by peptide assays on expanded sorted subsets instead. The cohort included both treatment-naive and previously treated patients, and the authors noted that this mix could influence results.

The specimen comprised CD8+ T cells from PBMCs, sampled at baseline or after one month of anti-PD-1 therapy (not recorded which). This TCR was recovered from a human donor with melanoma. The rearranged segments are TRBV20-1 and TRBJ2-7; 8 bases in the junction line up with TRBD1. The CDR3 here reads CSANDRGNYGQYF. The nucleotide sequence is TGCAGTGCTAACGACAGGGGAAACTACGGGCAGTACTTC.